The 27 T cell receptor beta chains below were found in one sample sequenced in a study of T cells after yellow fever vaccination. Using its own MiXCR run on the 5' RACE reads, TCRdb lists one record per CDR3 protein. In the table there are approximately 250,000 distinct CDR3 sequences, 5.5% to 8.5% of which are singletons. The sequencing used CD4+ T cells sorted from PBMCs, collected on the day of the yellow fever booster vaccination. The receptor set was obtained from a man aged 25-45 years who received the YFV17D yellow fever vaccine.

This clonotype was detected a few times. The V and J genes are TRBV7-2 and TRBJ2-6; no clear D. The CDR3 loop spans 15 amino acids. CDR1 is SGHTA, CDR2 FQGNSA, per germline. Trimming pared 5 bases from V and 0 bases from J, leaving 8 bases between. The CDR3 DNA is TGTGCCAGCAGCGTTCGACGCTCTGGGGCCAACGTCCTGACTTTC. Its protein product is CASSVRRSGANVLTF.

The rearrangement links TRBV20-1 to TRBJ2-5; 13 positions agree with TRBD2. The CDR3 sequence is 15 residues long. The trim removed 6 bases at V and 4 bases at J, leaving 8 bases unmatched. CDR1 DFQATT and CDR2 SNEGSKA come from the germline V gene (reference sequence). The CDR3 sequence: CSAATSGRAVETQYF. The CDR3 DNA is TGCAGTGCGGCAACTAGCGGGAGGGCCGTAGAGACCCAGTACTTC.

This clonotype was observed a few times. J is TRBJ2-1 and V is TRBV19; TRBD2 agrees at 8 bases. Germline CDR1 reads LNHDA; CDR2 reads SQIVND (reference sequence). With 7 bases clipped from V and 1 base from J, the junction kept 9 bases outside the gene matches. The length of the CDR3 is 16 residues. The CDR3 DNA sequence: TGTGCCAGTACCGTATCCGGGACTAGTTCCTACAATGAGCAGTTCTTC. It codes for CASTVSGTSSYNEQFF.

V gene TRBV12-3 or TRBV12-4 combines with J gene TRBJ2-6; D gene unclear. This CDR3 has 16 residues. With 5 bases removed from V and 4 bases from J, the gap between germline ends came to 15 bases. The CDR3 loop reads CASSPPGGGGANVLTF. CDR3 DNA: TGTGCCAGCAGTCCACCGGGCGGTGGAGGGGCCAACGTCCTGACTTTC.

This clonotype was seen a handful of times. The V and J genes are TRBV18 and TRBJ2-7; 7 bases are shared with TRBD1. This CDR3 has 16 amino acids. The germline gives CDR1 KGHSH, CDR2 LQKENI. The J segment lost 0 bases and the V segment lost 3 bases, leaving 8 bases of the junction unmatched. CDR3 amino acids: CASSPTTGLGSYEQYF. CDR3 bases: TGTGCCAGCTCACCGACGACAGGGCTGGGCTCCTACGAGCAGTACTTC.

This clonotype has more than one count but fewer than ten. The rearrangement links TRBV7-8 to TRBJ2-7, with D unclear. The CDR3 length is 14 residues. Trimming pared 1 base from V and 0 bases from J, leaving 7 bases between. Germline-derived CDR1 and CDR2 are SGHVS and FQNEAQ. The CDR3 nucleotides are TGTGCCAGCAGCTTAGGAGCCCTCTCCTACGAGCAGTACTTC. This sequence encodes CASSLGALSYEQYF.

This chain joins TRBV11-1 and TRBJ1-2; TRBD1 matches 8 bases. Germline lookup yields CDR1 SGHAT and CDR2 FQDESV (reference sequence). The CDR3 runs to 18 residues. The V segment lost 1 base and the J segment 0 bases; nucleotides outside the gene matches: 10. The CDR3 region is CASSLGGRGTGTNYGYTF. The CDR3 DNA is TGTGCCAGCAGCTTAGGGGGGCGAGGGACAGGTACTAACTATGGCTACACCTTC.

This clonotype was observed a handful of times. V and J are TRBV20-1 and TRBJ1-5; D gene unclear. The germline V gene encodes CDR1 DFQATT and CDR2 SNEGSKA (reference sequence). The CDR3 extends over 16 amino acids. Trimming shortened V by 6 bases and J by 1 base, and 19 bases separated the two germline ends. The CDR3 spells CSATVRGRISNQPQHF. For the CDR3, the DNA is TGCAGTGCAACTGTCCGAGGCAGGATAAGCAATCAGCCCCAGCATTTT.

V and J are TRBV2 and TRBJ2-7; unclear D gene. Deletions cut 3 bases from V and 11 bases from J, with 11 bases between. Looked up from germline, CDR1 is SNHLY and CDR2 is FYNNEI. This CDR3 has 11 amino acids. Here the CDR3 reads CASSEDRSKYF. CDR3 bases: TGTGCCAGCAGTGAGGACCGTTCGAAGTACTTC.

V usage is TRBV2 and J usage is TRBJ2-3, with 14 bases that match TRBD2. Germline V gives CDR1 SNHLY, CDR2 FYNNEI. Trimming took 9 bases from V and 5 from J; bases not matched to a gene: 10. The length of the CDR3 is 16 residues. CDR3: CASKPRTSGRIDTQYF. The CDR3 region has the DNA TGTGCCAGTAAGCCGAGGACTAGCGGGAGGATAGATACGCAGTATTTT. The entire variable domain, with the rest obtained from reference TRBV2 and TRBJ2-3, is as follows: EPEVTQTPSHQVTQMGQEVILRCVPISNHLYFYWYRQILGQKVEFLVSFYNNEISEKSEIFDDQFSVERPDGSNFTLKIRSTKLEDSAMYFCASKPRTSGRIDTQYFGPGTRLTVL.

CDR3 protein: CASSQNLDTQYF. CDR3 nucleotide sequence: TGTGCCAGCAGCCAAAATCTGGATACGCAGTATTTT. This chain joins TRBV4-2 and TRBJ2-3; no reliable D call. The CDR3 covers 12 residues. Between the trimmed V and J ends, which lost 2 bases and 6 bases, there was a span of 6 bases. Per germline, CDR1 LGHNA and CDR2 YNFKEQ.

V and J are TRBV19 and TRBJ2-2; 8 nucleotides agree with TRBD1. From germline, CDR1 is LNHDA and CDR2 SQIVND (reference sequence). The CDR3 extends over 13 amino acids. Unmatched junction bases numbered 1, after V lost 7 bases and J lost 3 bases. CDR3 DNA: TGTGCCAGTACAGGGGGCTACACCGGGGAGCTGTTTTTT. This gives the protein CASTGGYTGELFF.

The genes are TRBV7-2 and TRBJ2-5; 7 bases are shared with TRBD1. V was clipped by 0 bases and J by 4 bases; unmatched bases: 2. The V gene's germline CDR1 is SGHTA and CDR2 FQGNSA. The CDR3 has 14 amino acids. The CDR3 DNA sequence: TGTGCCAGCAGCTTAGCGAGGGGGCTAGAGACCCAGTACTTC. Translating gives CASSLARGLETQYF. The entire variable domain, with the rest obtained from reference TRBV7-2 and TRBJ2-5, is as follows: GAGVSQSPSNKVTEKGKDVELRCDPISGHTALYWYRQSLGQGLEFLIYFQGNSAPDKSGLPSDRFSAERTGGSVSTLTIQRTQQEDSAVYLCASSLARGLETQYFGPGTRLLVL.

This clonotype came up many times. The chain joins TRBV4-2 to TRBJ2-3, with D perhaps matching TRBD1 (5 bases). The CDR3 is 15 residues long. Looked up from germline, CDR1 is LGHNA and CDR2 is YNFKEQ. Between the trimmed V and J ends, which lost 4 bases and 1 base, there was a span of 12 bases. The CDR3 DNA reads TGTGCCAGCAGCCCCAGGGATGGAGGCACAGATACGCAGTATTTT. It yields the protein CASSPRDGGTDTQYF.

CDR3 coding DNA: TGCGCCAGCTCTTGGGGTGCGGAGGGGGAGACCCAGTACTTC. This codes for CASSWGAEGETQYF. The V and J genes are TRBV5-1 and TRBJ2-5; TRBD2 might be the D (6 bases). Trimming removed 7 bases from V and 5 bases from J, with 18 bases in between. The CDR3 has 14 amino acids. Germline values: CDR1 SGHRS, CDR2 YFSETQ.

This clonotype has a handful of counts. V and J are TRBV9 and TRBJ2-5; D call uncertain. The germline CDR1 and CDR2 sequences are SGDLS and YYNGEE. The CDR3 is 12 residues long. The germline V and J ends were trimmed by 3 bases and 7 bases, with 10 bases remaining between them. CDR3 region: CASSAPHGTQYF. The CDR3 nucleotides read TGTGCCAGCAGCGCTCCCCACGGGACCCAGTACTTC.

The sample holds many counts of this clonotype. The chain has TRBV5-1 and TRBJ2-1, with 8 bases aligning to TRBD1. The germline V gene has CDR1 SGHRS and CDR2 YFSETQ. CDR3 size: 16 residues. Trimming cost V 4 bases and J 2 bases; bases outside gene matches: 8. CDR3 nucleotide sequence: TGCGCCAGCAGCAAGACAGGGGACCCCCCCTACAATGAGCAGTTCTTC. Translated: CASSKTGDPPYNEQFF.

This clonotype was detected a few times. V and J are TRBV20-1 and TRBJ2-1; weak D call: TRBD2 (6 bases). From germline, CDR1 is DFQATT and CDR2 SNEGSKA (reference sequence). The CDR3 contains 16 residues. V shed 6 bases and J shed 7 bases, with 25 bases lying between them. CDR3 residues: CSARLLASKWGNEQFF. As DNA, the CDR3 is TGCAGTGCGAGACTACTAGCTTCTAAATGGGGAAATGAGCAGTTCTTC.

This clonotype was counted many times. This chain connects TRBV20-1 to TRBJ2-1, with D hard to call. This CDR3 has 12 residues. Trimming removed 5 bases at V and 7 bases at J, with 12 bases between. Germline assignment: CDR1 DFQATT and CDR2 SNEGSKA (reference sequence). The CDR3 is CSASPSLNEQFF. The CDR3 DNA sequence: TGCAGTGCTTCACCCAGTCTAAATGAGCAGTTCTTC.

The chain is built from TRBV20-1 and TRBJ1-5, with 7 bases aligning to TRBD1. The CDR3 extends over 13 amino acids. V lost 6 bases, J lost 4 bases, and 6 bases stayed unmatched. The germline V gene encodes CDR1 DFQATT and CDR2 SNEGSKA (reference sequence). Here the CDR3 reads CSATSGGNQPQHF. The CDR3 DNA reads TGCAGTGCAACGTCAGGGGGAAATCAGCCCCAGCATTTT.

The rearrangement joins TRBV20-1 to TRBJ2-7; D gene uncertain. The germline V and J ends were trimmed by 3 bases and 2 bases, with 8 bases remaining between them. Germline V gene lookup returns CDR1 DFQATT and CDR2 SNEGSKA (reference sequence). The CDR3 sequence is 12 residues long. CDR3: CSASVPPYEQYF. The CDR3, as DNA: TGCAGTGCTAGCGTCCCTCCCTACGAGCAGTACTTC.

The sample holds many counts of this clonotype. The chain employs TRBV29-1 and TRBJ2-7, with 9 bases lining up with TRBD2. This CDR3 region has 13 residues. V was pared by 4 bases and J by 4 bases, with 5 bases of the junction left unmatched. Germline V gene data show CDR1 as SQVTM and CDR2 as ANQGSEA. The DNA of the CDR3 is TGCAGCGTTGTTGGGAGCGGGAGGTACGAGCAGTACTTC. Protein sequence: CSVVGSGRYEQYF.

Only a few counts were recorded for this clonotype. This chain connects TRBV18 to TRBJ2-5, with 15 bases aligning to TRBD2. The CDR3 covers 18 residues. Germline V gene lookup returns CDR1 KGHSH and CDR2 LQKENI. With V trimmed by 2 bases and J by 2 bases, 6 bases remained unmatched. The CDR3, as DNA: TGTGCCAGCTCACCATTGGGGACTAGCGGGAGGTTACAAGAGACCCAGTACTTC. It specifies CASSPLGTSGRLQETQYF. Full variable domain (rest looked up from reference TRBV18 and TRBJ2-5): NAGVMQNPRHLVRRRGQEARLRCSPMKGHSHVYWYRQLPEEGLKFMVYLQKENIIDESGMPKERFSAEFPKEGPSILRIQQVVRGDSAAYFCASSPLGTSGRLQETQYFGPGTRLLVL.

This clonotype was observed a handful of times. The rearrangement uses TRBV5-1 and TRBJ1-1; D gene unclear. The CDR3 length is 17 residues. Trimming stripped 0 bases from V and 1 base from J, with 16 bases between. The germline V gene encodes CDR1 SGHRS and CDR2 YFSETQ. DNA of the CDR3: TGCGCCAGCAGCTTGGACAGCCACACTTCTTCGAACACTGAAGCTTTCTTT. Its translation: CASSLDSHTSSNTEAFF.

This clonotype was counted at least ten times. This chain uses TRBV12-3 or TRBV12-4 with TRBJ2-7, with TRBD2 matching 7 bases. The CDR3 has 14 residues. The V gene end was trimmed by 7 bases and the J gene end by 2 bases; junction bases not matched to a gene: 8. The CDR3 DNA follows: TGTGCCAGCATCCTGAGCGGGAACACCTACGAGCAGTACTTC. The encoded protein is CASILSGNTYEQYF.

This clonotype was recorded at least ten times. The chain links TRBV24-1 to TRBJ2-2; TRBD1 matches at 9 bases. The CDR3 consists of 18 residues. Germline-derived CDR1 and CDR2 are KGHDR and SFDVKD. The ends lost 4 bases at V and 1 base at J; junction bases unmatched: 9. In nucleotides, the CDR3 is TGTGCCACCAGTGAACTGAGACAGGGGGGCCAGAACACCGGGGAGCTGTTTTTT. Protein product: CATSELRQGGQNTGELFF.

This clonotype was observed many times. The chain uses TRBV5-1 and TRBJ2-3; D is ambiguous. V lost 4 bases to trimming and J lost 4 bases, with 13 bases between them. The CDR3 is made up of 14 amino acids. Germline lookup yields CDR1 SGHRS and CDR2 YFSETQ. For the CDR3, the DNA is TGCGCCAGCAGCCGCCCAGGTCCCGCAGATACGCAGTATTTT. Translating it yields CASSRPGPADTQYF.